The rows below give T cell receptor beta chains drawn from one sample of a study of T cell repertoires in cytomegalovirus infection. TCRdb reprocessed the reads with MiXCR, giving one entry per CDR3 protein. Counted here are some 270,000 distinct CDR3 sequences, over 15% occurring once; the ten biggest clones make up less than 60%. Sequenced material: CD8+ T cells from PBMCs. The receptors shown here come from a human donor in good health (CMV status not recorded). Some clones in this sample may be carry-over from other donors' samples. Each CDR3 is given without its conserved first and last residue. The order of the fields is J gene, D gene, V gene, CDR3 protein. The D gene is left open where the match is weak.

j_gene: TRBJ2-5; d_gene: -; v_gene: TRBV7-2; CDR3aa: ASSRRDNQETQY
j_gene: TRBJ1-1; d_gene: -; v_gene: TRBV19; CDR3aa: ASSIDPSAAGVAF
j_gene: TRBJ2-2; d_gene: -; v_gene: TRBV10-3; CDR3aa: AIRNWAGELF
j_gene: TRBJ1-5; d_gene: -; v_gene: TRBV2; CDR3aa: ASSEAGRAQH
j_gene: TRBJ2-2; d_gene: -; v_gene: TRBV6-2/TRBV6-3; CDR3aa: ASSYPGSGTGELF
j_gene: TRBJ2-6; d_gene: -; v_gene: TRBV7-2; CDR3aa: ASSLGRNSGANVLT
j_gene: TRBJ2-1; d_gene: TRBD2; v_gene: TRBV27; CDR3aa: ASSLSYGLAAYNEQF
j_gene: TRBJ2-3; d_gene: -; v_gene: TRBV7-8; CDR3aa: ASSLKAIISASGKSEVDTQY
j_gene: TRBJ2-1; d_gene: -; v_gene: TRBV25-1; CDR3aa: ASSEKAPGGNEQF
j_gene: TRBJ2-7; d_gene: -; v_gene: TRBV20-1; CDR3aa: SASLTGSRTYEQY
j_gene: TRBJ1-2; d_gene: -; v_gene: TRBV6-6; CDR3aa: ASSQTQGSYT
j_gene: TRBJ2-1; d_gene: -; v_gene: TRBV12-3/TRBV12-4; CDR3aa: ATSEGLYNEQF
j_gene: TRBJ2-1; d_gene: -; v_gene: TRBV11-2; CDR3aa: ASSLLSSYNEQF
j_gene: TRBJ2-7; d_gene: -; v_gene: TRBV2; CDR3aa: ASTWDSGSYEQY
j_gene: TRBJ2-4; d_gene: TRBD1; v_gene: TRBV7-2; CDR3aa: ASSSRVGPGQANIQY
j_gene: TRBJ2-5; d_gene: -; v_gene: TRBV4-1; CDR3aa: ASSQVVRPGETQY
j_gene: TRBJ2-5; d_gene: TRBD1; v_gene: TRBV19; CDR3aa: ASSTGTGIFQETQY
j_gene: TRBJ2-7; d_gene: -; v_gene: TRBV7-8; CDR3aa: ASSIYGPDYEQY
j_gene: TRBJ1-2; d_gene: -; v_gene: TRBV5-1; CDR3aa: ASSSERVYGYT
j_gene: TRBJ2-6; d_gene: -; v_gene: TRBV7-9; CDR3aa: ASSSDQASSGANVLT
j_gene: TRBJ1-5; d_gene: -; v_gene: TRBV6-1; CDR3aa: ASSQGAAGMRSNQPQH
j_gene: TRBJ2-5; d_gene: TRBD2; v_gene: TRBV6-2/TRBV6-3; CDR3aa: ASSVTSSGAHQETQY
j_gene: TRBJ2-7; d_gene: TRBD1; v_gene: TRBV6-1; CDR3aa: ASSEPPGQGYEQY
j_gene: TRBJ2-5; d_gene: TRBD1; v_gene: TRBV7-9; CDR3aa: ASSLPSLGQGMQETQY
j_gene: TRBJ2-3; d_gene: TRBD2; v_gene: TRBV6-6; CDR3aa: ASSYRAGGRTDTQY
j_gene: TRBJ2-3; d_gene: -; v_gene: TRBV28; CDR3aa: ASSVGQSVDTQY
j_gene: TRBJ2-7; d_gene: -; v_gene: TRBV20-1; CDR3aa: SALQGSPPYEQY
j_gene: TRBJ1-1; d_gene: -; v_gene: TRBV11-1; CDR3aa: ASSSGVSEAF
j_gene: TRBJ1-5; d_gene: -; v_gene: TRBV19; CDR3aa: ASSRETGHTNQPQH
j_gene: TRBJ1-4; d_gene: -; v_gene: TRBV6-5; CDR3aa: ASSSSFLWGDEKLF
j_gene: TRBJ2-7; d_gene: -; v_gene: TRBV6-6; CDR3aa: ASSYVWGRRGYEQY
j_gene: TRBJ2-2; d_gene: -; v_gene: TRBV11-2; CDR3aa: ASSPTPGELF
j_gene: TRBJ2-5; d_gene: TRBD2; v_gene: TRBV7-9; CDR3aa: ASRALAGGAKETQY
j_gene: TRBJ2-1; d_gene: TRBD1; v_gene: TRBV2; CDR3aa: ASRSTGGCNEQF
j_gene: TRBJ2-2; d_gene: -; v_gene: TRBV29-1; CDR3aa: SAEETVAGELF
j_gene: TRBJ2-7; d_gene: TRBD1; v_gene: TRBV29-1; CDR3aa: SARDSPYEQY
j_gene: TRBJ2-3; d_gene: -; v_gene: TRBV5-1; CDR3aa: ASTMGRIRTDTQY
j_gene: TRBJ2-7; d_gene: -; v_gene: TRBV29-1; CDR3aa: SVFEGGHEQY
j_gene: TRBJ2-3; d_gene: -; v_gene: TRBV6-5; CDR3aa: ASSYSRGGVPIGDTQY
j_gene: TRBJ2-2; d_gene: TRBD1; v_gene: TRBV5-6; CDR3aa: ASSPRTGEKNTGELF
j_gene: TRBJ2-7; d_gene: -; v_gene: TRBV29-1; CDR3aa: SVENALSSYEQY
j_gene: TRBJ2-1; d_gene: TRBD2; v_gene: TRBV28; CDR3aa: ASSFLLAGIYNEQF